Listed here are 19 T cell receptor beta chains from one sample, sequenced in a study of cytotoxic CD8 clonotypes in ibrutinib-treated CLL. TCRdb's copy holds only in-frame clones and misses some; the assay was immunoSEQ multiplex PCR. The data hold around 200,000 clones, with nearly 80% observed a single time. Sequenced here: PBMCs, sampled after 12 months of ibrutinib treatment. Receptors originate from a human donor with chronic lymphocytic leukemia.

The V and J genes are TRBV11-2 and TRBJ2-6; D is unclear. The V gene lost 0 bases and the J gene lost 0 bases, with 3 bases spanning the gap. The CDR3 loop spans 15 amino acids. Germline loops: CDR1 SGHAT, CDR2 FQNNGV. Here the CDR3 DNA reads TGTGCCAGCAGCTTAGAAGACTCTGGGGCCAACGTCCTGACTTTC. It encodes CASSLEDSGANVLTF.

The chain recombines TRBV5-1 with TRBJ2-1; the D gene could be TRBD1 or TRBD2 (5 bases each). Trimming stripped 4 bases from V and 6 bases from J, with 11 bases between. The germline CDR1 and CDR2 sequences are SGHRS and YFSETQ. This CDR3 comprises 13 residues. The CDR3 sequence is CASSHGDRNEQFF. The CDR3 nucleotides read TGCGCCAGCAGCCACGGGGACCGCAATGAGCAGTTCTTC.

The chain uses TRBV28 and TRBJ1-4, with a tentative D call TRBD1 (6 bases). V was clipped by 7 bases and J by 4 bases, with 13 bases between them. CDR1 MDHEN and CDR2 SYDVKM come from the germline V gene. The CDR3 has 14 amino acids. In DNA, the CDR3 is TGTGCCAGCATGGGTAGGGGGTTTAATGAAAAACTGTTTTTT. It encodes CASMGRGFNEKLFF.

This chain's CDR3 is CASSLASSGPTGAKNIQYF. The CDR3 nucleotides read TGTGCCAGCAGCTTAGCTTCTAGCGGGCCTACTGGGGCCAAAAACATTCAGTACTTC. The V gene is TRBV7-9, the J gene TRBJ2-4; 8 bases line up with TRBD2. Germline-derived CDR1 and CDR2 are SEHNR and FQNEAQ (reference sequence). This CDR3 comprises 19 residues. V was clipped by 0 bases and J by 1 base; unmatched bases: 11.

This chain joins TRBV6-1 and TRBJ1-6, with D tentatively TRBD1 (5 bases). The length of the CDR3 is 15 residues. Germline lookup yields CDR1 MNHNS and CDR2 SASEGT. V lost 7 bases, J lost 5 bases, and 15 bases lay in between. For the CDR3, the DNA is TGTGCCAGCATTTATGACAGACCCCATAATTCACCCCTCCACTTT. Protein: CASIYDRPHNSPLHF.

The chain uses TRBV19 and TRBJ2-1, with 10 bases matching TRBD2. Germline CDR1 reads LNHDA; CDR2 reads SQIVND (reference sequence). CDR3 length: 13 amino acids. Losses at the gene ends were 9 bases for V and 9 bases for J; bases not matched to a gene: 8. This chain's CDR3 is CASRPSGGLEQFF. The CDR3 region has the DNA TGTGCCAGCCGGCCTAGCGGGGGACTTGAGCAGTTCTTC.

The chain carries TRBV19 and TRBJ1-2; 9 nucleotides match TRBD1. V lost 5 bases and J lost 1; bases outside the gene matches: 8. Germline CDR1 reads LNHDA; CDR2 reads SQIVND (reference sequence). This CDR3 spans 16 amino acids. The CDR3 region is CASSPITGGFNYGYTF. In DNA, the CDR3 is TGTGCCAGTAGTCCCATAACAGGGGGCTTTAACTATGGCTACACCTTC.

This chain joins TRBV11-1 and TRBJ2-5, with D tentatively TRBD2 (6 bases). Trimming stripped 6 bases from V and 4 bases from J, with 18 bases between. Germline assignment: CDR1 SGHAT and CDR2 FQDESV (reference sequence). The CDR3 sequence is 15 residues long. DNA for the CDR3: TGTGCCAGCAGAGAGCCGGGACTCGCCCGAGAGACCCAGTACTTC. This sequence encodes CASREPGLARETQYF.

The gene calls are TRBV18 and TRBJ2-7; D is unclear. The CDR3 is 13 residues long. The germline CDR1 and CDR2 sequences are KGHSH and LQKENI. V lost 4 bases, J lost 4 bases, and 11 bases lay in between. In DNA form, the CDR3 reads TGTGCCAGCTCACGGGCAGAACATTACGAGCAGTACTTC. Translation gives CASSRAEHYEQYF. The full variable domain, with the rest looked up from reference TRBV18 and TRBJ2-7, is NAGVMQNPRHLVRRRGQEARLRCSPMKGHSHVYWYRQLPEEGLKFMVYLQKENIIDESGMPKERFSAEFPKEGPSILRIQQVVRGDSAAYFCASSRAEHYEQYFGPGTRLTVT.

This clone showed up just a few times. CDR3 amino acids: CASSPTGRASGELFF. The CDR3 DNA sequence: TGCGCCAGCAGCCCTACAGGGCGTGCGTCCGGGGAGCTGTTTTTT. The chain links TRBV5-1 to TRBJ2-2, with D maybe TRBD1 (6 bases). Germline CDR1 is SGHRS and CDR2 is YFSETQ. This CDR3 has 15 amino acids. The V end was cut by 4 bases, the J end by 6 bases, with 16 bases between.

V usage is TRBV2 and J usage is TRBJ1-1; D gene ambiguous. The CDR3 runs to 13 residues. Germline values: CDR1 SNHLY, CDR2 FYNNEI. V lost 1 base, J lost 1 base, and 4 bases lay in between. This CDR3 is CASSEEGNTEAFF. CDR3 DNA: TGTGCCAGCAGTGAAGAGGGGAACACTGAAGCTTTCTTT. Full variable domain (outside the CDR3, taken from reference TRBV2 and TRBJ1-1): EPEVTQTPSHQVTQMGQEVILRCVPISNHLYFYWYRQILGQKVEFLVSFYNNEISEKSEIFDDQFSVERPDGSNFTLKIRSTKLEDSAMYFCASSEEGNTEAFFGQGTRLTVV.

The genes are TRBV27 and TRBJ2-2; D remains unclear. Germline V CDR1 and CDR2: MNHEY, SMNVEV (reference sequence). V lost 0 bases to trimming and J lost 2 bases, with 13 bases between them. CDR3 length: 17 residues. The CDR3 loop reads CASSLSKGRPNTGELFF. In DNA form, the CDR3 reads TGTGCCAGCAGTTTATCGAAAGGCAGGCCAAACACCGGGGAGCTGTTTTTT.

The genes are TRBV5-4 and TRBJ2-7; D is perhaps TRBD2 (5 bases). Germline CDR1 SGHNT, CDR2 YYREEE (reference sequence). Trimming took 9 bases from V and 0 from J, leaving 19 bases between them. The CDR3 covers 15 residues. As DNA, the CDR3 is TGTGCCACCCGTTTTGGCGCGGGTAGCTCCTACGAGCAGTACTTC. Protein: CATRFGAGSSYEQYF.

V and J are TRBV7-9 and TRBJ2-1; no definite D call. Germline V gives CDR1 SEHNR, CDR2 FQNEAQ (reference sequence). Trimming pared 11 bases from V and 3 bases from J, leaving 17 bases between. The CDR3 consists of 14 residues. The CDR3 region has the DNA TGTGCCTCTTCCGAGGTGGGTGGCTACAATGAGCAGTTCTTC. Translated: CASSEVGGYNEQFF.

This clone was recorded only once. This chain connects TRBV5-1 to TRBJ2-5; TRBD2 matches at 9 bases. Trimming cost V 7 bases and J 2 bases; bases outside gene matches: 9. Germline CDR1 reads SGHRS; CDR2 reads YFSETQ. CDR3 length: 15 residues. This CDR3 is CASSRTSALQETQYF. The CDR3, as DNA: TGCGCCAGCTCGAGGACTAGCGCCCTACAAGAGACCCAGTACTTC.

The genes are TRBV10-2 and TRBJ2-6, with 7 bases matching TRBD1. The V gene's germline CDR1 is WSHSY and CDR2 SAAADI. The CDR3 covers 17 residues. V shed 2 bases and J 4 bases; nucleotides not matched to a gene: 8. CDR3 DNA: TGCGCCAGCAGTGAGGCAACAGGGGTTTCAGGGGCCAACGTCCTGACTTTC. Its protein is CASSEATGVSGANVLTF.

This sequence joins TRBV9 and TRBJ2-7, with TRBD1 matching 9 bases. The CDR3 covers 14 residues. Germline V gives CDR1 SGDLS, CDR2 YYNGEE. Germline trimming cut 5 bases from V and 5 bases from J; bases unmatched to any gene: 8. The CDR3 bases are TGTGCCAGCAGTGTCCTGGACAGGGGTGACGAGCAGTACTTC. It yields the protein CASSVLDRGDEQYF.

This rearrangement joins TRBV6-1 to TRBJ2-7, with a tentative D call TRBD2 (6 bases). The CDR3 sequence is 14 residues long. V was cut by 3 bases and J by 4 bases, with 13 bases left in between. The germline V gene has CDR1 MNHNS and CDR2 SASEGT. CDR3 in DNA: TGTGCCAGCAGTGAGACTAGGGGATCATACGAGCAGTACTTC. Amino acid sequence: CASSETRGSYEQYF.

This clone showed up just a few times. The chain couples TRBV5-5 to TRBJ2-7; 7 nucleotides align to TRBD1. The CDR3 covers 16 residues. V shed 6 bases, J shed 6 bases, and the junction held 18 bases outside the gene matches. Germline loops: CDR1 SGHKS, CDR2 YYEKEE (reference sequence). Here the CDR3 reads CASTHGPTGHPTEQYF. CDR3 DNA: TGTGCCAGCACCCACGGGCCGACAGGGCATCCGACCGAGCAGTACTTC.